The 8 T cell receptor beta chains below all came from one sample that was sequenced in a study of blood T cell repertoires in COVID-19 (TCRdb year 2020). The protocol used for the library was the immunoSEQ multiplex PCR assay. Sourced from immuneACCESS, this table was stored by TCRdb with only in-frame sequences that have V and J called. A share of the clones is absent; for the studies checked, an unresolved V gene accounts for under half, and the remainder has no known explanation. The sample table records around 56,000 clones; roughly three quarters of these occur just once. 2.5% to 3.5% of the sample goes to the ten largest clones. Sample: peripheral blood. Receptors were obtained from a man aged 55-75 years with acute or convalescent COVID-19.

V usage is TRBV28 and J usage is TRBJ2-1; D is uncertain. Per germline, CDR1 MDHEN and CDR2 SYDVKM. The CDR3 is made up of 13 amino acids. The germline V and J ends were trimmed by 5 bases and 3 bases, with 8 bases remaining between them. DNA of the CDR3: TGTGCCAGCAGTCATAGTGACTACAATGAGCAGTTCTTC. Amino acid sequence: CASSHSDYNEQFF.

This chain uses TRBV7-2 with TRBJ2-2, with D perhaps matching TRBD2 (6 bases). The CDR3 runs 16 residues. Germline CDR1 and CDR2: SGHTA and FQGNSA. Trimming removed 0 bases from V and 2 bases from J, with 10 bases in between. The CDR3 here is CASSLAGGFNTGELFF. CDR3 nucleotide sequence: TGTGCCAGCAGCTTAGCGGGGGGATTTAACACCGGGGAGCTGTTTTTT.

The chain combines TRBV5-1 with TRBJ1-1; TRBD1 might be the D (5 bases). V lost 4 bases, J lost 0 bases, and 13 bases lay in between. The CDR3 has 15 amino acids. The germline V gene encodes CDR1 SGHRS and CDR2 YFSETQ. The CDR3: CASSRIGEMNTEAFF. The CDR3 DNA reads TGCGCCAGCAGCAGAATAGGGGAAATGAACACTGAAGCTTTCTTT.

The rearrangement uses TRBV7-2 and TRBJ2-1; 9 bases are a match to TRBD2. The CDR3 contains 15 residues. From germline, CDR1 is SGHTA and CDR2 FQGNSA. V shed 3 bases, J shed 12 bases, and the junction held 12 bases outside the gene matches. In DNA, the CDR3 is TGTGCCAGCAGCTTTGGGCTAGCGGGATCTATCGGGCAGTTCTTC. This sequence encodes CASSFGLAGSIGQFF.

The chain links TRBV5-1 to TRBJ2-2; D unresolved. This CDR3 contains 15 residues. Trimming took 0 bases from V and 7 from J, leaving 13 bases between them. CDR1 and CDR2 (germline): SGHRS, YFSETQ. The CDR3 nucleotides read TGCGCCAGCAGCTTGGGAGGTGTGGATAACGGGGAGCTGTTTTTT. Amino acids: CASSLGGVDNGELFF.

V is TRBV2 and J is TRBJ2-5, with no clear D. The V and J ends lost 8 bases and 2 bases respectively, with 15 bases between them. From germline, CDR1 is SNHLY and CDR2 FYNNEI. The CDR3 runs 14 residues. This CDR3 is CASFALGSQETQYF. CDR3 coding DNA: TGTGCCAGCTTCGCCTTGGGCAGTCAAGAGACCCAGTACTTC.

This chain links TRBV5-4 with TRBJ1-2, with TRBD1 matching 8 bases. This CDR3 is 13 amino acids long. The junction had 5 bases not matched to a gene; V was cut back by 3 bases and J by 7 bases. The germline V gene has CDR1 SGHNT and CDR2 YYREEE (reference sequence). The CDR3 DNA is TGTGCCAGCAGCTCCCAGGGGGCGCTTGGCTACACCTTC. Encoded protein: CASSSQGALGYTF.

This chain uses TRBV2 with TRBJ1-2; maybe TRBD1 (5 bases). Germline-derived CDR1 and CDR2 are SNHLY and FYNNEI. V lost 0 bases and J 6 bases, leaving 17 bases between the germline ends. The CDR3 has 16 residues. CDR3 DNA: TGTGCCAGCAGTGAAGCGCTTCCCGGGAGGGGAGATGGCTACACCTTC. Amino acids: CASSEALPGRGDGYTF. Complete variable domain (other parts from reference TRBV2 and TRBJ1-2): EPEVTQTPSHQVTQMGQEVILRCVPISNHLYFYWYRQILGQKVEFLVSFYNNEISEKSEIFDDQFSVERPDGSNFTLKIRSTKLEDSAMYFCASSEALPGRGDGYTFGSGTRLTVV.